This is a list of T cell receptor beta chains from one sample in a study of breast tumors, draining lymph nodes, adjacent tissues. TCRdb reanalysed the multiplex PCR reads using MiXCR and keeps one entry per CDR3 protein. This sample carries about 180,000 distinct CDR3 sequences, roughly a third of them seen once, and the ten largest clones take 3.5% to 4.5%. The material sequenced was axillary lymph node tissue. The receptor source for this set is a female donor with breast cancer. Some clones in this sample may be carry-over from other donors' samples. CDR3s include the opening cysteine and the closing phenylalanine or tryptophan. The D gene is left open where the match is weak. Size is omitted from some rows. Given values are once, few, many or a class for expanded clones.

-	-	TRBV28	TRBJ2-2	CASRYNRVGGSGELFF	TGTGCCAGCAGATATAACAGGGTGGGGGGATCCGGGGAGCTGTTTTTT
TRBD2	many	TRBV19	TRBJ2-2	CASLGQGELAGDTGELFF	TGTGCCAGTTTGGGACAGGGTGAACTAGCGGGGGACACCGGGGAGCTGTTTTTT
TRBD2	-	TRBV4-2	TRBJ2-2	CASSQYVGGVNEQFF	TGTGCCAGCAGCCAATACGTGGGAGGGGTTAATGAGCAGTTTTTT
TRBD1	many	TRBV10-3	TRBJ2-5	CAISGQGGGTQYF	TGTGCCATCAGTGGACAGGGCGGCGGGACCCAGTACTTC
-	many	TRBV2	TRBJ2-2	CASSSLQAGELFF	TGTGCCAGCAGTTCTTTACAGGCTGGGGAGCTGTTTTTT
-	many	TRBV11-2	TRBJ2-5	CASSSQGGHSPETQYF	TGTGCCAGCAGCTCCCAGGGCGGCCACTCCCCTGAGACCCAGTACTTC
TRBD2	many	TRBV20-1	TRBJ2-5	CSASQTSGRHEGETQYF	TGCAGTGCTAGCCAGACTAGCGGGAGGCATGAGGGAGAGACCCAGTACTTC
TRBD1	many	TRBV20-1	TRBJ1-2	CSARPPGQANYGYTF	TGCAGTGCTAGACCGCCGGGACAGGCTAACTATGGCTACACCTTC
-	many	TRBV20-1	TRBJ2-1	CSARDPAGRKFHNEQFF	TGCAGTGCTAGAGACCCGGCGGGACGGAAATTCCACAATGAGCAGTTCTTC
-	many	TRBV6-5	TRBJ1-3	CASRPQGSGNTIYF	TGTGCCAGCAGGCCCCAGGGGTCTGGAAACACCATATATTTT
-	many	TRBV4-1	TRBJ1-5	CASSHTGQPQHF	TGCGCCAGCAGCCACACGGGACAGCCCCAGCATTTT
TRBD1	many	TRBV12-3/TRBV12-4	TRBJ1-3	CASPPQGASGNTIYF	TGTGCCAGCCCACCCCAGGGGGCTTCGGGAAACACCATATATTTT